The present T cell receptor beta chain was sequenced within a study of cytomegalovirus exposure and HLA in healthy donors (dated by TCRdb to the late 2010s). Study-wide context: According to an earlier analysis of several hundred of the donors, 150 million to 200 million T cells yielded 117 million unique TCR beta sequences and approximately 280 Gb of sequence data. Around 300 gigabases of sequencing data and 70 million to 100 million unique TCR sequences were included in an early release covering several hundred HLA-typed donors. Of the approximately 400 genotyped donors, roughly 80% were placed in the genetic ancestry cluster associated with self-reported Caucasian donors. The study aimed to test whether signatures of past pathogen exposure could be identified by cataloging public T cell receptors. Using immunosequencing, the study profiled T cell repertoires from 550 to 750 subjects and related those repertoires to cytomegalovirus serostatus. Besides the first cohort of 500 to 700 subjects, a separate validation cohort made up of 120 different subjects was used. The study combined high-throughput TCR immunosequencing, statistical association of individual TCRs with disease status, and machine learning to predict cytomegalovirus infection status. A later analysis re-examined previously published TCR beta repertoires from more than 650 donors and added high-resolution HLA genotyping to investigate patterns of TCR occurrence. Rather than using new phenotypic data, the later analysis identified candidate immune exposures from TCR beta sequences and from how often those sequences occurred across donors. To decide whether each TCR beta V gene segment behaved as functional or pseudogenic, an earlier analysis of some 600 of the donors relied on high-throughput TCR beta sequencing. Alongside the repertoire data, information on donor age, sex, ethnicity and CMV serostatus was compiled. A later genetic analysis used genome-wide SNP genotypes for 398 of the 666 donors, treating that subset as a discovery cohort. Every discovery cohort repertoire had been produced on one sequencing platform. Both class I and class II loci were covered by HLA typing, at four-digit resolution. The number of typed donors differed by locus: roughly 620-640 for A, B, C, DRB1 and DQB1; approximately 540 for DQA1; 606 for DPA1; and roughly 490 for DPB1. A few DR-DQ haplotypes were treated as single units for association and clustering because of strong linkage in the cohort. Among some 400 genotyped donors of the cohort, an average of roughly 230,000 unique TCR beta nucleotide sequences was sequenced per donor, of which 15% to 20% were non-productive. General study outcomes and caveats: The authors suggested that the approach could potentially be extended to other disease states and immunological phenotypes. A later analysis found that most CMV-associated TCR beta chains appeared HLA-restricted, with HLA associations seemingly driven largely by CMV exposure. Immune exposure information for the cohort was limited to CMV serostatus. Because HLA typing was unavailable for some donors at each locus, only the typed subset was used in association tests. Linkage disequilibrium might explain the correlated functional status among segregating V segments, but an unknown experimental factor could not be excluded. Some IMGT-functional V segments, including TRBV6-2 and TRBV6-3, could not be told apart with the 87-base-pair reads, so those segments were excluded. In an earlier analysis of some 550 of the donors, most TCR beta V segments were observed in productive rearrangements about 87% or about 30% of the time, broadly matching IMGT annotations. A further reported finding was that TCR beta sequences accurately predicted the HLA-A and HLA-B alleles for most subjects in the first cohort. A few of the identified cytomegalovirus-associated TCR beta chains were confirmed in vitro to be specific for cytomegalovirus antigens. The study listed 150 to 200 TCR beta chains as associated with cytomegalovirus. A later analysis found that TCR association rates varied across HLA loci, with DRB1 alleles showing the most associated TCRs and HLA-C alleles the fewest. In a later analysis, 16,951 TCR beta sequences were associated with specific HLA alleles at a false discovery rate of 0.05. A group of highly shared sequence variants was considered likely to be a technical artifact of the sequencing pipeline. When HLA alleles, especially DR and DQ, strongly co-occurred, TCR associations were difficult to assign to individual alleles. Presence/absence analyses assumed roughly uniform sequencing depth across donors, an assumption that may not hold. A later analysis reported that several top co-occurrence clusters appeared linked to parvovirus B19, influenza, CMV and Epstein-Barr virus. Compared with the roughly 710-donor mean, donors in an Asian-associated ancestry cluster had fewer N-insertions in productive TCRs, according to a later genetic analysis. An association between a missense DCLRE1C variant and V-gene and J-gene trimming of TCR beta chains was found in a later genetic analysis and replicated in an independent cohort. Across donors, most TCR sequences were observed very rarely, whereas some public TCRs were present in many individuals. Because counts were too low, seventeen rarely observed V segments, including chromosome 9 orphons, were excluded from the earlier analysis of some 590 of the donors. Cytomegalovirus status was reported to be diagnosed by the classifier with high specificity and sensitivity in both the original and validation cohorts. Compared with equally common non-associated chains, HLA-associated TCR beta chains in a later analysis were more clonally expanded and had lower generation probabilities. The cohort was sequenced for TCR beta chains only, and without alpha or paired-chain data the features that could be detected were limited.

Library prep was done by the immunoSEQ multiplex PCR assay. For the multiplex PCR, a mixture combining 60 forward primers for TCR Vbeta segments and 13 reverse primers for TCR Jbeta segments was used. A multiplex PCR assay on genomic DNA amplified the CDR3 region of rearranged TCR beta genes. Amplified TCR beta libraries were sequenced as 87-base-pair reads on the Illumina HiSeq System. Concerning the study's data processing: A later analysis counted approximately 84 million unique TCR beta chains across the 500 to 850 repertoires, and about 10 million of these chains were shared by at least two donors. Raw reads were error-corrected and collapsed into unique sequences with a nearest-neighbor algorithm that merged closely related sequences to remove PCR and sequencing errors. To assign V, D and J gene segments, CDR3 sequences were aligned to IMGT reference sequences. For a sequence to be retained, at least a six-nucleotide match to both a V gene segment and a J gene segment was required. Rearrangements were classified as productive when the CDR3 lacked stop codons and remained in frame with V and J, and all other rearrangements were classified as non-productive. Following IMGT convention, CDR3 was defined as the stretch from the second conserved V-encoded cysteine to the conserved J-encoded phenylalanine. The earlier analysis of about 570 of the donors excluded any sequence lacking an unambiguous match to a single V gene segment. In an earlier analysis of around 600 of the donors, V segments were called functional above 56.7% productive rearrangements and were called segregating when the between-donor standard deviation exceeded 5%. A statistical classification framework was built for diagnosing cytomegalovirus status from the catalog of TCR beta chain sequences. In a later analysis, V and J genes were assigned by comparing TCR nucleotide sequences against IMGT/GENE-DB human TR gene sequences. The TCRdist pipeline was used in a later analysis to assign CDR3 sequences and most-parsimonious VDJ recombination scenarios. A later analysis defined each TCR beta chain by its CDR3 amino acid sequence plus V-gene family, and excluded reads lacking a unique V-gene family. In a later analysis, 500 to 650 highly shared, low-generation-probability nucleotide sequences were removed to address suspected cross-contamination and a sequencing artifact. In a later analysis, a clonal expansion index was calculated for each public chain from normalized within-repertoire ranks of inferred template counts. In a later analysis, generation probabilities were computed with a VDJ recombination model fitted to out-of-frame rearrangements, and the resulting probabilities were checked against IGoR. Hypergeometric tests were used in a later analysis to score TCR-TCR, TCR-HLA and TCR-CMV co-occurrence, with a repertoire-size bias correction applied to the TCR pairs. To estimate false discovery rates, a later analysis permuted the HLA or CMV assignments 20 times. A later analysis grouped co-occurring TCRs with DBSCAN, adding TCRdist sequence similarity when clustering within HLA-allele-positive subsets. For co-occurrence clustering, repertoires with fewer than 30,000 or more than 120,000 public chains were excluded, along with four to six repertoires with anomalous nucleotide sharing. The source is immuneACCESS, and TCRdb retained only in-frame sequences with V and J called. Part of the clones is not carried over; for the studies checked, unresolved V genes explain less than half of this, and the remainder is unexplained. That table gives V, J and clone size, and the DNA gave D and trimming. For this sample there are around 200,000 clones; around three quarters appear just once. 1.5% to 2% of the sample is taken by the ten largest.

Concerning this clone itself: Its binding antigen is unknown. Qualities for individual bases were not recorded, and no much larger clone is one base off.

In total, approximately 690 healthy bone marrow donors made up the cohort. Cohort members were all nominally healthy when sampled, although unrecorded immune exposures were likely present. The donor was CMV seronegative and was included in the group of hundreds of seronegative cohort members. Every donor gave a peripheral blood sample, and the peripheral blood mononuclear cells from that sample were used for TCR beta sequencing. The Qiagen DNeasy Blood Extraction Kit was used to extract genomic DNA from the blood cell samples. CDR1 and CDR2 (SGHRS, YFSETQ) derive from the germline V gene. The CDR3 goes from the cysteine to the phenylalanine over 15 residues. The kept DNA is CDR3 alone, 45 bases in frame from the first base. V is cut back by 0 bases and J by 9 bases, with 4 bases in the junction unmatched.

The sample was PBMCs. The source of this sequence is a man younger than 45 in good health and CMV-seronegative. This receptor chain uses TRBV5-1 and TRBJ1-6, and TRBD1 aligns with 9 junction nucleotides. The CDR3 region: CASSLGTGEGSPLHF. The nucleotides read TGCGCCAGCAGCTTGGGGACAGGGGAGGGTTCACCCCTCCACTTT.